Sequencing of this TCR beta chain was carried out in a study of control samples from healthy donors and cancer patients. This clone has only one observation. The protocol was immunoSEQ multiplex PCR, while the TCRdb copy is restricted to in-frame clones and leaves out a portion. The repertoire consists of around 200,000 clones, with roughly 91% occurring once and the leading ten covering about 1.6%. The CDR3 covers 15 residues. CDR1 is SGHTA, CDR2 FQGNSA, per germline. The V and J ends lost 3 bases and 2 bases respectively, with 12 bases between them. The V call is TRBV7-2, the J call TRBJ2-3; D might be TRBD2 (7 bases). Specimen: blood. This TCR was sampled from a woman aged 25 to 39 in good health. The CDR3 region is CASSFTGGPTDTQYF. The CDR3 region has the DNA TGTGCCAGCAGCTTCACCGGGGGGCCCACAGATACGCAGTATTTT.